The 7 T cell receptor beta chains given below trace back to one sample, sequenced in a study of blood T cell repertoires in COVID-19. Sequencing was performed with immunoSEQ multiplex PCR; in TCRdb, only in-frame clones are kept and a portion is missing. The data hold 200,000 to 250,000 clones, with around 87% observed a single time. Source material: PBMCs or T cells enriched from blood (not recorded which). Source of these receptors: a man younger than 40 in a cohort exposed to, infected with or recovered from COVID-19 (not recorded which).

The V gene is TRBV19, the J gene TRBJ1-1; no clear D. CDR3 length equals 12 residues. V was trimmed by 5 bases and J by 7 bases, leaving 11 bases between them. The germline gives CDR1 LNHDA, CDR2 SQIVND (reference sequence). The CDR3 coding sequence is TGTGCCAGTAGTCTAGTCGGTCTTGAAGCTTTCTTT. As protein: CASSLVGLEAFF.

This chain connects TRBV4-2 to TRBJ2-7; 7 bases are a match to TRBD2. V lost 4 bases, J lost 7 bases, and 22 bases stayed unmatched. The CDR3 is 18 residues long. Germline loops: CDR1 LGHNA, CDR2 YNFKEQ. DNA for the CDR3: TGTGCCAGCAGCCCTTGGAATAGCGGGTCGGGCGGTGCAAGGGAGCAGTACTTC. Its protein is CASSPWNSGSGGAREQYF.

J is TRBJ2-5 and V is TRBV14, with D possibly being TRBD2 (5 bases). V dropped 4 bases and J dropped 8 bases, with 11 bases sitting between them. This CDR3 region has 12 residues. Germline CDR1 is SGHDN and CDR2 is FVKESK. The CDR3 sequence: CASSPSPRTQYF. The CDR3 DNA follows: TGTGCCAGCAGCCCTAGCCCTAGAACCCAGTACTTC.

This chain uses TRBV11-2 with TRBJ2-7, with a weak D call TRBD1 (5 bases). Deletions cut 0 bases from V and 0 bases from J, with 6 bases between. Germline CDR1 is SGHAT and CDR2 is FQNNGV. The CDR3 runs 14 residues. In nucleotides, the CDR3 is TGTGCCAGCAGCTTAGAAAGGGGCTCCTACGAGCAGTACTTC. It translates to CASSLERGSYEQYF.

CDR3 DNA sequence: TGTGCCAGCAGGCGACAGGGGCAGACCTACGAGCAGTACTTC. Encoded protein: CASRRQGQTYEQYF. The genes are TRBV28 and TRBJ2-7, with 8 bases that match TRBD1. The CDR3 is 14 amino acids. V was pared by 6 bases and J by 2 bases, with 6 bases of the junction left unmatched. From germline, CDR1 is MDHEN and CDR2 SYDVKM. Full variable domain (missing parts from reference TRBV28 and TRBJ2-7): DVKVTQSSRYLVKRTGEKVFLECVQDMDHENMFWYRQDPGLGLRLIYFSYDVKMKEKGDIPEGYSVSREKKERFSLILESASTNQTSMYLCASRRQGQTYEQYFGPGTRLTVT.

The rearrangement uses TRBV4-1 and TRBJ1-1; D gene unclear. The V end lost 1 base, the J end lost 0 bases, and 9 bases lay between the germline ends. This CDR3 contains 15 residues. Germline V CDR1 and CDR2: MGHRA, YSYEKL. The CDR3 DNA reads as TGCGCCAGCAGCCAAGTTGAGAGGATGAACACTGAAGCTTTCTTT. Translation gives CASSQVERMNTEAFF.

Only one count was recorded for this clone. The chain links TRBV7-3 to TRBJ2-5; 8 bases are a match to TRBD1. The CDR3 consists of 15 residues. Germline CDR1 is SGHTA and CDR2 is FQGTGA. V shed 5 bases, J shed 5 bases, and the junction held 10 bases outside the gene matches. This CDR3 is CASSPDRGRWETQYF. The CDR3 nucleotides are TGTGCCAGCAGCCCTGACAGGGGAAGATGGGAGACCCAGTACTTC.